The 19 T cell receptor beta chains below were found in one sample sequenced in a study of CD8 T cells in ankylosing spondylitis. TCRdb fed the 5' RACE reads into MiXCR, producing one record per CDR3 protein. The table has about 100,000 distinct CDR3 sequences, about 9% seen once; the top ten hold roughly 5.6%. The sequenced sample consisted of blood, either unsorted or a sorted T cell fraction (not recorded which). The receptors stem from a male donor with ankylosing spondylitis or in good health (not recorded which).

The rearrangement links TRBV12-3 or TRBV12-4 to TRBJ1-2, with D perhaps TRBD1 (5 bases). The length of the CDR3 is 14 residues. V lost 2 bases and J 4 bases, leaving 11 bases between the germline ends. The CDR3 DNA sequence: TGTGCCAGCAGTTTACCCGGGGGAAGCTATGGCTACACCTTC. Protein product: CASSLPGGSYGYTF.

This clonotype was recorded once. The chain carries TRBV5-1 and TRBJ2-5; D gene unclear. Trimming took off 0 bases at V and 2 bases at J, with 11 bases between the two ends. There are 15 residues in the CDR3. Germline V gene data show CDR1 as SGHRS and CDR2 as YFSETQ. In DNA, the CDR3 is TGCGCCAGCAGCTTGGTTCAGACTGCGCAAGAGACCCAGTACTTC. Protein sequence: CASSLVQTAQETQYF. Full variable domain (rest looked up from reference TRBV5-1 and TRBJ2-5): KAGVTQTPRYLIKTRGQQVTLSCSPISGHRSVSWYQQTPGQGLQFLFEYFSETQRNKGNFPGRFSGRQFSNSRSEMNVSTLELGDSALYLCASSLVQTAQETQYFGPGTRLLVL.

Many counts were recorded for this clonotype. This sequence joins TRBV27 and TRBJ2-4; a possible D gene is TRBD2 (6 bases). Trimming left V 4 bases short and J 9 bases short, with 16 bases between. The CDR3 length is 14 residues. CDR1 is MNHEY, CDR2 SMNVEV, per germline (reference sequence). The CDR3 sequence: CASSSVALGGIQYF. DNA of the CDR3: TGTGCCAGCAGTTCCGTGGCCCTGGGGGGCATTCAGTACTTC.

This clonotype was observed at least ten times. The chain carries TRBV28 and TRBJ1-4; D remains ambiguous. The CDR3 covers 15 residues. Trimming stripped 3 bases from V and 0 bases from J, with 8 bases between. Germline V gives CDR1 MDHEN, CDR2 SYDVKM. CDR3 sequence reads: CASSLRITTNEKLFF. The CDR3 bases are TGTGCCAGCAGTTTGCGGATAACAACTAATGAAAAACTGTTTTTT.

The chain joins TRBV20-1 to TRBJ1-5; no reliable D call. The germline V and J ends were trimmed by 4 bases and 5 bases, with 12 bases remaining between them. Looked up from germline, CDR1 is DFQATT and CDR2 is SNEGSKA (reference sequence). The CDR3 extends over 13 amino acids. This CDR3 reads CSATRAGYQPQHF. In DNA, the CDR3 is TGCAGTGCTACCCGGGCGGGGTATCAGCCCCAGCATTTT.

There are many counts of this clonotype. The V call is TRBV6-5, the J call TRBJ2-7; 7 nucleotides match TRBD1. Looked up from germline, CDR1 is MNHEY and CDR2 is SVGAGI. The ends lost 5 bases at V and 5 bases at J; junction bases unmatched: 12. The CDR3 has 15 residues. CDR3 DNA: TGTGCCAGCAGTCCGCGGACAGGTCGGCGGAACGAGCAGTACTTC. This sequence encodes CASSPRTGRRNEQYF.

This clonotype was counted many times. This chain joins TRBV29-1 and TRBJ2-5, with 9 bases lining up with TRBD2. The CDR3 has 15 residues. V was clipped by 4 bases and J by 4 bases; unmatched bases: 10. Looked up from germline, CDR1 is SQVTM and CDR2 is ANQGSEA. The chain's CDR3 is CSVVLAGDARETQYF. DNA of the CDR3: TGCAGCGTTGTTTTAGCGGGGGACGCCCGAGAGACCCAGTACTTC.

The chain carries TRBV9 and TRBJ2-1; D is unresolved. V was trimmed by 4 bases and J by 11 bases, leaving 13 bases between them. From germline, CDR1 is SGDLS and CDR2 YYNGEE. The CDR3 totals 12 residues. As DNA, the CDR3 is TGTGCCAGCAGCCCCTCAGGTCCCAAGCAGTTCTTC. Amino acid sequence: CASSPSGPKQFF.

The V gene is TRBV5-4, the J gene TRBJ2-7, with 7 bases aligning to TRBD2. The germline V gene has CDR1 SGHNT and CDR2 YYREEE (reference sequence). V lost 4 bases, J lost 2 bases, and 9 bases stayed unmatched. This CDR3 has 15 amino acids. The CDR3 DNA reads as TGTGCCAGCAGCCCCTGGTCGGGGGGTACCTACGAGCAGTACTTC. It encodes CASSPWSGGTYEQYF.

This clonotype occurred many times. The CDR3 DNA sequence: TGCGCCAGCAGCATTGGACAGTGGGCTTCCTACGAGCAGTACTTC. This gives the protein CASSIGQWASYEQYF. V usage is TRBV5-1 and J usage is TRBJ2-7; TRBD1 might be the D (6 bases). The CDR3 contains 15 residues. CDR1 and CDR2 from the germline V gene are SGHRS and YFSETQ. Trimming pared 4 bases from V and 1 base from J, leaving 15 bases between.

This clonotype was counted a few times. V gene TRBV7-2 combines with J gene TRBJ1-2; possible D gene TRBD1, 5 bases. The CDR3 length is 13 residues. The V end was cut by 4 bases, the J end by 7 bases, with 13 bases between. Germline values: CDR1 SGHTA, CDR2 FQGNSA. The CDR3 sequence is CASSSPQGFGYTF. CDR3 sequence (DNA): TGTGCCAGCAGCTCCCCGCAGGGTTTTGGCTACACCTTC.

This clonotype was seen at least ten times. The V and J genes are TRBV7-8 and TRBJ2-1, with TRBD2 matching 16 bases. Germline CDR1 SGHVS, CDR2 FQNEAQ. The length of the CDR3 is 16 residues. Losses at the gene ends were 5 bases for V and 15 bases for J; bases not matched to a gene: 13. The DNA of the CDR3 is TGTGCCAGCAGCCCGACCGGGACTAGCGGGGGGGAGGCTGTGTTCTTC. Translation: CASSPTGTSGGEAVFF.

A word on this clonotype: A much bigger clone sits one base away, suggesting this may be a read error. V gene TRBV6-5 combines with J gene TRBJ2-7, with 7 bases aligning to TRBD1. The CDR3 spans 15 residues. Germline V gene sequence: CDR1 MNHEY, CDR2 SVGAGI. The CDR3 spells CGSSNPGQSSYEQYF. In DNA, the CDR3 is TGTGGCAGCAGTAACCCGGGACAGAGCTCCTACGAGCAGTACTTC.

This clonotype has ten or more counts. The chain employs TRBV29-1 and TRBJ1-1, with D tentatively TRBD1 (5 bases). In germline, CDR1 is SQVTM, CDR2 ANQGSEA. V was clipped by 7 bases and J by 1 base, with 16 bases between them. This CDR3 has 14 residues. CDR3 in amino acids: CSATTRARNTEAFF. CDR3 DNA sequence: TGCAGCGCAACCACCAGGGCGAGGAACACTGAAGCTTTCTTT.

As regards this clonotype: A read error may account for a junction end that differs from germline. V is TRBV3-1 and J is TRBJ2-5; 11 bases are shared with TRBD2. The CDR3 runs 18 residues. CDR1 LGHDT and CDR2 YNNKEL come from the germline V gene (reference sequence). The CDR3 is CTSSSGRLAGGLQETQYF. The CDR3 DNA follows: TGTACCAGCAGCTCAGGCCGCCTAGCGGGGGGCCTCCAAGAGACCCAGTACTTC.

This clonotype was seen many times. This rearrangement joins TRBV19 to TRBJ2-3; the D call may be TRBD1 or TRBD2 (6 bases each). Between the trimmed V and J ends, which lost 4 bases and 10 bases, there was a span of 21 bases. Germline CDR1 reads LNHDA; CDR2 reads SQIVND (reference sequence). The CDR3 is 15 amino acids. The chain's CDR3 is CASSTPGARGFSQYF. The CDR3 DNA sequence: TGTGCCAGTAGTACCCCGGGAGCTAGGGGGTTTTCGCAGTATTTT. The full variable domain, completed using reference TRBV19 and TRBJ2-3, is DGGITQSPKYLFRKEGQNVTLSCEQNLNHDAMYWYRQDPGQGLRLIYYSQIVNDFQKGDIAEGYSVSREKKESFPLTVTSAQKNPTAFYLCASSTPGARGFSQYFGPGTRLTVL.

The table lists this clonotype with many counts. The V call is TRBV12-3 or TRBV12-4, the J call TRBJ2-7, with unresolved D. This CDR3 contains 11 residues. Trimming stripped 1 base from V and 9 bases from J, with 7 bases between. For the CDR3, the DNA is TGTGCCAGCAGTTTAGGGTCGGGGCAGTACTTC. Translated: CASSLGSGQYF.

The V and J genes are TRBV7-4 and TRBJ2-3; D remains ambiguous. Trimming removed 5 bases at V and 5 bases at J, with 17 bases between. The CDR3 length is 15 residues. Germline CDR1 and CDR2: SGHVT and SQSDAQ. The DNA for the CDR3 is TGTGCCAGCAGCCCCCAGTCGGCACCACAAGATACGCAGTATTTT. Encoded protein: CASSPQSAPQDTQYF.

This clonotype was seen at least ten times. The chain couples TRBV6-5 to TRBJ2-5; D uncertain. Germline V gene lookup returns CDR1 MNHEY and CDR2 SVGAGI. CDR3 size: 14 residues. Trimming pared 3 bases from V and 2 bases from J, leaving 10 bases between. CDR3 sequence: CASSYFLGQETQYF. In nucleotides, the CDR3 is TGTGCCAGCAGTTATTTTCTGGGGCAAGAGACCCAGTACTTC.